The present T cell receptor beta chain was sequenced within a study of blood T cell repertoires in COVID-19. Turning to the study itself: Sites across the United States, Italy and Spain contributed samples from acute and convalescent COVID-19.

Germline CDR1 SGHRS, CDR2 YFSETQ. V lost 0 bases and J 2 bases, leaving 11 bases between the germline ends. The CDR3 is 15 residues long. The method was immunoSEQ multiplex PCR; TCRdb's version includes in-frame clones alone and lacks a portion of them. The sample yields around 200,000 clones, over 80% seen once. The sequencing input was PBMCs or T cells enriched from blood (not recorded which). This chain joins TRBV5-1 and TRBJ1-2, with D perhaps TRBD1 (6 bases). This TCR was recovered from a man younger than 45 who had recovered from COVID-19. The CDR3 coding sequence is TGCGCCAGCAGCTTGGGAGACAGGTTCAACTATGGCTACACCTTC. Its translation is CASSLGDRFNYGYTF.